These T cell receptor beta chains were read from a single sample in a study of shared clonotypes between healthy human individuals. Profiled with immunoSEQ multiplex PCR; TCRdb holds only in-frame clones, not every one. The data show 2 million to 2.5 million clones, with 95% seen just once and around 0.13% held by the top ten. Sequencing input: naive CD4+ T cells sorted from blood. The receptor set was obtained from a man aged 18 to 30 in good health. The conserved cysteine and the conserved F or W are not part of the CDR3 here. The order of the fields is V gene, J gene, CDR3 protein.

TRBV5-6	TRBJ2-7	ASSLAGQGYEQY
TRBV11-2	TRBJ2-5	ASSLKGLASQETQY
TRBV29-1	TRBJ2-1	SYRGTGAYNEQF
TRBV12-5	TRBJ2-1	ASGIMGFVYSYNEQF
TRBV30	TRBJ1-2	AWSHVGYT
TRBV10-3	TRBJ2-5	AISEMRGKETQY
TRBV6-5	TRBJ2-1	ASTQPGHGEQF
TRBV9	TRBJ2-1	ASSVAWTRDEQF
TRBV5-1	TRBJ2-3	ASSFGRGSSDTQY
TRBV18	TRBJ1-1	ASSPRPGEDTEAF
TRBV6-1	TRBJ2-6	ASSTQGKGANVLT